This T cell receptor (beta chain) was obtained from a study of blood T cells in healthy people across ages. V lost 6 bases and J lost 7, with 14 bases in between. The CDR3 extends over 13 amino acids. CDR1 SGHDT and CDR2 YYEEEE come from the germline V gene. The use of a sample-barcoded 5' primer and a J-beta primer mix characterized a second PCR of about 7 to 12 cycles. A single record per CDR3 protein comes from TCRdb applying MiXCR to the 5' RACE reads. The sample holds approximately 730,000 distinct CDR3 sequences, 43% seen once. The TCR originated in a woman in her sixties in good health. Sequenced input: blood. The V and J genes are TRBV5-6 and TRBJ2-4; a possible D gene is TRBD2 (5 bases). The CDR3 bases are TGTGCCAGCACCTCGGGGAAGTCGAACATTCAGTACTTC. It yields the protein CASTSGKSNIQYF.